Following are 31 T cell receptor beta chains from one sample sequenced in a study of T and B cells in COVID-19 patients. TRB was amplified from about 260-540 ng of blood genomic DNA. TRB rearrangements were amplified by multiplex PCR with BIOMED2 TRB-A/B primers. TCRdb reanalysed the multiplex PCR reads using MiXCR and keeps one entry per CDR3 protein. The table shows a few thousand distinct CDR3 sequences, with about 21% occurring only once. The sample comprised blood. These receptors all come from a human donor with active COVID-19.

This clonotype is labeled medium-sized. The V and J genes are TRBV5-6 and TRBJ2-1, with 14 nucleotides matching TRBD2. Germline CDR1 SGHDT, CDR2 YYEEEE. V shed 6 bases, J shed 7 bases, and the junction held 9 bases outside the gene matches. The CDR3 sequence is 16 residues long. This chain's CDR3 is CASTSLRLAGGNEQFF. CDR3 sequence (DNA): TGTGCCAGCACCTCCCTCAGACTAGCGGGAGGGAATGAGCAGTTCTTC.

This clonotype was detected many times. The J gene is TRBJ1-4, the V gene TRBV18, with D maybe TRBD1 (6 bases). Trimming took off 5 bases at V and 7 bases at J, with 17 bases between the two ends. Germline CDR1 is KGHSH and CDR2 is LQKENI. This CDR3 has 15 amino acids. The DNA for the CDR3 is TGTGCCAGCTCATTAATAGGGGGAAGGAGTGAAAAACTGTTTTTT. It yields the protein CASSLIGGRSEKLFF.

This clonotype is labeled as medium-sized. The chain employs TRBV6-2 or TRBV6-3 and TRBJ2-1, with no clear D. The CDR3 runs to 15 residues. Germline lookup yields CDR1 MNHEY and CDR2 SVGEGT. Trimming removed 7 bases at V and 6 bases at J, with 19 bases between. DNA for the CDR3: TGTGCCAGCACGGATCCCTGGGTAGGCGGCAATGAGCAGTTCTTC. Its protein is CASTDPWVGGNEQFF.

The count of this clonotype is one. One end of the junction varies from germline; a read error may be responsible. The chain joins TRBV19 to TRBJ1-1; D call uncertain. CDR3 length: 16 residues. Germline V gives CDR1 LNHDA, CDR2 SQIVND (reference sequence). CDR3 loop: CASSISTRLKNTEAFF. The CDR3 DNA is TGTGCCAGTAGTATAAGCACACGGCTTAAGAACACTGAGGCTTTCTTT.

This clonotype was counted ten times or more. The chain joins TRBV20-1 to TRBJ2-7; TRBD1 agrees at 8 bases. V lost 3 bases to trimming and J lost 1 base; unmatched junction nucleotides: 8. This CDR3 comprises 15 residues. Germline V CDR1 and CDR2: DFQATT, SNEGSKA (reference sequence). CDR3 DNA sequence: TGCAGTGCTAGGGCAGGACAGGGTATATCCTACGAGCAGTACTTC. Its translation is CSARAGQGISYEQYF.

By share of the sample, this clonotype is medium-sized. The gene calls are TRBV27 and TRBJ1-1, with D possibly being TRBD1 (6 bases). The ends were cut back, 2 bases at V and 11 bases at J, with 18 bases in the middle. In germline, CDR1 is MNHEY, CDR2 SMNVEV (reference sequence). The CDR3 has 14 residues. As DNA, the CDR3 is TGTGCCAGCAGTTTAGGTCGTCAGGGGCTGATCGCTTTCTTT. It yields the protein CASSLGRQGLIAFF.

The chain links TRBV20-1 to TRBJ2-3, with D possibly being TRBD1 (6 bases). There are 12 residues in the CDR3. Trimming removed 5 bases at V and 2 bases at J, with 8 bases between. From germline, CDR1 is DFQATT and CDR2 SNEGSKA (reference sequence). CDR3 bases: TGCAGTGCTTCAGGGGACACAGATACGCAGTATTTT. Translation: CSASGDTDTQYF.

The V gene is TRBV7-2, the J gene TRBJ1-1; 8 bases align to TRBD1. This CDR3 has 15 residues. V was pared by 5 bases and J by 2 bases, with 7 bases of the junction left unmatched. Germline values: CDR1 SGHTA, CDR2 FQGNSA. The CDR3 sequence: CASSLKQGGNTEAFF. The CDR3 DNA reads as TGTGCCAGCAGCCTCAAACAGGGGGGAAACACTGAAGCTTTCTTT.

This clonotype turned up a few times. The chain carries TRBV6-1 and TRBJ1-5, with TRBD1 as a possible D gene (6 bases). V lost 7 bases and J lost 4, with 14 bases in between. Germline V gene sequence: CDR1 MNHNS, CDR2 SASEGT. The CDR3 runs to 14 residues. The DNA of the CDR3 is TGTGCCAGCACCGACACAGGGAGGAATCAGCCCCAGCATTTT. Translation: CASTDTGRNQPQHF.

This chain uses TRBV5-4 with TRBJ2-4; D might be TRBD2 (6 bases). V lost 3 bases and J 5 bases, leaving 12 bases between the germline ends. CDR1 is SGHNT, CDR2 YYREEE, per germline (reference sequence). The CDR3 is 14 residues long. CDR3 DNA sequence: TGTGCCAGCAGCTCCCCGGGAGCTGAAAACATTCAGTACTTC. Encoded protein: CASSSPGAENIQYF.

As DNA, the CDR3 is TGCAGTGCTTTAACAGGGAATTTAGGTGGCTACACCTTC. It codes for CSALTGNLGGYTF. The rearrangement joins TRBV20-1 to TRBJ1-2; a weak D match, TRBD1 (6 bases). This CDR3 region has 13 residues. V gave up 5 bases and J gave up 7 bases, with 17 bases separating them. Germline CDR1 is DFQATT and CDR2 is SNEGSKA (reference sequence).

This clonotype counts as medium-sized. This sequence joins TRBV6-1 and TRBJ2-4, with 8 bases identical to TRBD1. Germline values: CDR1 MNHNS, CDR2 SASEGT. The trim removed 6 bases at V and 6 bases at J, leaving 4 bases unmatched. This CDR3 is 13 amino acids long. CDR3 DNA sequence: TGTGCCAGCAGCGCAGGGGGCGGAAACATTCAGTACTTC. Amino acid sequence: CASSAGGGNIQYF.

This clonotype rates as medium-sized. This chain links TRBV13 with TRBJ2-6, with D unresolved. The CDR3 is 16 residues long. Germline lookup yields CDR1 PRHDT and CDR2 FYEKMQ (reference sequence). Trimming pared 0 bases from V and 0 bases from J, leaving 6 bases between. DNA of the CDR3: TGTGCCAGCAGCTTAGGTGGATTCTCTGGGGCCAACGTCCTGACTTTC. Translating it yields CASSLGGFSGANVLTF.

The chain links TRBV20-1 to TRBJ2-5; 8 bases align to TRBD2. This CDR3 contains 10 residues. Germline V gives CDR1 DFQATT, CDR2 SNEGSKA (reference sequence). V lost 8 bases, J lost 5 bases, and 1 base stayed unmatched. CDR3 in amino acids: CSRGGETQYF. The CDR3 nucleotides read TGCAGTCGGGGGGGGGAGACCCAGTACTTC.

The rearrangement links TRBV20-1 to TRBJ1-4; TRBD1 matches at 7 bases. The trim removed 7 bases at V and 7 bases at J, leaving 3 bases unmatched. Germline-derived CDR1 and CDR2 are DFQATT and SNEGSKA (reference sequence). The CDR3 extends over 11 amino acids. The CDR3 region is CSGRQGEKLFF. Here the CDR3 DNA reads TGCAGTGGACGACAGGGTGAAAAACTGTTTTTT.

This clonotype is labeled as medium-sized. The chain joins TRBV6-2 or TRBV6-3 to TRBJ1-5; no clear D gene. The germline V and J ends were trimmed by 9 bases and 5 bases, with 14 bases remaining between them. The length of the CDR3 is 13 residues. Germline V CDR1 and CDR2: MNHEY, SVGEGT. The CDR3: CASRELIYQPQHF. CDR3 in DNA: TGTGCCAGTCGGGAACTTATTTATCAGCCCCAGCATTTT.

The CDR3 loop is CSARGTWSTDTQYF. The CDR3 DNA follows: TGCAGTGCTAGAGGTACATGGAGCACAGATACGCAGTATTTT. This chain connects TRBV20-1 to TRBJ2-3; D is unresolved. V lost 1 base to trimming and J lost 0 bases, with 8 bases between them. The CDR3 is made up of 14 amino acids. Germline assignment: CDR1 DFQATT and CDR2 SNEGSKA (reference sequence).

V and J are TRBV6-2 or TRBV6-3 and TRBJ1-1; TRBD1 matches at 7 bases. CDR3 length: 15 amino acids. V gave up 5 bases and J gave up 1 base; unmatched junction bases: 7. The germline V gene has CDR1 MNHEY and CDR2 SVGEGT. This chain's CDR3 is CASSIGEGANTEAFF. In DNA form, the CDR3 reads TGTGCCAGCAGTATCGGGGAGGGGGCGAACACTGAAGCTTTCTTT.

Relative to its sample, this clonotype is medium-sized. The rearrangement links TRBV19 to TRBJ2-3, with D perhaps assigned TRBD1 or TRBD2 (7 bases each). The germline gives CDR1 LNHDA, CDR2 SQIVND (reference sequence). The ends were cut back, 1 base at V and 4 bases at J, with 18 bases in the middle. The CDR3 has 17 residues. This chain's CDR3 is CASSIGGGQRFPDTQYF. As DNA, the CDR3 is TGTGCCAGTAGTATAGGGGGGGGACAGAGATTCCCAGATACGCAGTATTTT.

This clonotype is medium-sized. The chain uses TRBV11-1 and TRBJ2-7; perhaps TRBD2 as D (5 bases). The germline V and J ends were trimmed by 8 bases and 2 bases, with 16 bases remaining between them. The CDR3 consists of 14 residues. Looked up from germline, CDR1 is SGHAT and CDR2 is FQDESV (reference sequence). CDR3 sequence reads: CASGRRTLPYEQYF. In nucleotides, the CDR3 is TGTGCCAGCGGGCGGAGGACGCTTCCCTACGAGCAGTACTTC.

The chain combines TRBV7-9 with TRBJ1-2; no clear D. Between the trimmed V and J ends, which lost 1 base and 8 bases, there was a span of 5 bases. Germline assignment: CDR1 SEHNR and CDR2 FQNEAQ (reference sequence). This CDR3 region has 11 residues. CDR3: CASSLGLGYTF. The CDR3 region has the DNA TGTGCCAGCAGCTTAGGACTCGGCTACACCTTC.

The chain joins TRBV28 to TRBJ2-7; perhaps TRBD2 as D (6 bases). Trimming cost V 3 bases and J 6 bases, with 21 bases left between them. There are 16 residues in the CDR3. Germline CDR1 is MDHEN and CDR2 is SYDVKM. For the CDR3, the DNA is TGTGCCAGCAGTTTTCCAGGGAGGATTGAAGCCGGCGAGCAGTACTTC. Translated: CASSFPGRIEAGEQYF. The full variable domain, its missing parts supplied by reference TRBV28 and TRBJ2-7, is DVKVTQSSRYLVKRTGEKVFLECVQDMDHENMFWYRQDPGLGLRLIYFSYDVKMKEKGDIPEGYSVSREKKERFSLILESASTNQTSMYLCASSFPGRIEAGEQYFGPGTRLTVT.

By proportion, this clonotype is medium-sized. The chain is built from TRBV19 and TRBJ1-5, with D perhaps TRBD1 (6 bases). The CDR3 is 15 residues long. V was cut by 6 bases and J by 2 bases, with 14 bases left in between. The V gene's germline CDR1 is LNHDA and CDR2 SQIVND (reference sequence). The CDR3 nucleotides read TGTGCCAGTAGGGGGGCAGGGGTGGGCAATCAGCCCCAGCATTTT. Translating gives CASRGAGVGNQPQHF.

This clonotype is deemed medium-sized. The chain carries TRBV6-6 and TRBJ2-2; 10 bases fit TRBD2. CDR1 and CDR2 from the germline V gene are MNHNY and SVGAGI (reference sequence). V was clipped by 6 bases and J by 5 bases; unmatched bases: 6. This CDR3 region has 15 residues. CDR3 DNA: TGTGCCAGCAGGGCTGGACTAGCGGCTACCGGGGAGCTGTTTTTT. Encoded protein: CASRAGLAATGELFF.

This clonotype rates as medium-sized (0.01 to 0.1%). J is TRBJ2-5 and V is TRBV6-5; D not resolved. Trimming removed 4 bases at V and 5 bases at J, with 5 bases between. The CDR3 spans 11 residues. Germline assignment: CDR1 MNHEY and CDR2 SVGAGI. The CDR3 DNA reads TGTGCCAGCAGTTTTCGCGAGACCCAGTACTTC. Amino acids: CASSFRETQYF.

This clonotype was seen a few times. CDR3 DNA: TGTGCCAGCAGCCACCGGCTCGGTTCGAACACTGAAGCTTTCTTT. Protein sequence: CASSHRLGSNTEAFF. The rearrangement uses TRBV7-6 and TRBJ1-1; D is uncertain. V was clipped by 5 bases and J by 1 base, with 14 bases between them. Germline V gives CDR1 SGHVS, CDR2 FNYEAQ. CDR3 length equals 15 residues. Combining the CDR3 with reference TRBV7-6 and TRBJ1-1 gives the whole variable domain GAGVSQSPRYKVTKRGQDVALRCDPISGHVSLYWYRQALGQGPEFLTYFNYEAQQDKSGLPNDRFSAERPEGSISTLTIQRTEQRDSAMYRCASSHRLGSNTEAFFGQGTRLTVV.

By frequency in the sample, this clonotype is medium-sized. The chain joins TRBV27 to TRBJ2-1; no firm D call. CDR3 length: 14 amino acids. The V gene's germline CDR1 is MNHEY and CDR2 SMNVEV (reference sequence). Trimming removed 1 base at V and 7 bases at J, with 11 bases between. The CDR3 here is CASSLLPSRNEQFF. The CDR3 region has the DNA TGTGCCAGCAGTTTATTACCCTCTAGGAATGAGCAGTTCTTC.

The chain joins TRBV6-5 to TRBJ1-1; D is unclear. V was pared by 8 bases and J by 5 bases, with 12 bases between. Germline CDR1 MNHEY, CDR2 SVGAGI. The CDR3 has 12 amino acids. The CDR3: CASRGRTTEAFF. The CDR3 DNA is TGTGCCAGCCGCGGGCGAACGACTGAAGCTTTCTTT.

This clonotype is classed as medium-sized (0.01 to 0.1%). CDR3 in amino acids: CASRRAGGDNEQFF. Here the CDR3 DNA reads TGTGCCAGCAGGCGAGCGGGAGGTGACAATGAGCAGTTCTTC. The chain is built from TRBV6-2 or TRBV6-3 and TRBJ2-1; 9 bases are shared with TRBD2. The CDR3 consists of 14 residues. Germline CDR1 is MNHEY and CDR2 is SVGEGT. Trimming removed 6 bases from V and 5 bases from J; junction bases left unmatched: 5.

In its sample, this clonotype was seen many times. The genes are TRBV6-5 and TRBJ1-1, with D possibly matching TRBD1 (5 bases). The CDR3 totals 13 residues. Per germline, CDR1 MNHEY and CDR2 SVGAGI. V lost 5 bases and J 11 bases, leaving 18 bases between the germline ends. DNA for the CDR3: TGTGCCAGCAGTGGGGGTTCGTTGGCGAAGGCTTTCTTT. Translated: CASSGGSLAKAFF.

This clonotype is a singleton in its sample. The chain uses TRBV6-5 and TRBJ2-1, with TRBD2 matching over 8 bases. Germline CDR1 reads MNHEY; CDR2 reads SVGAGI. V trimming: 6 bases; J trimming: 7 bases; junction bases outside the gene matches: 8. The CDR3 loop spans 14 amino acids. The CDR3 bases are TGTGCCAGCAGCCTTCGGGGGGGGGGGAATGAGCAGTTCTTC. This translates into CASSLRGGGNEQFF.